This TCR beta chain stems from a study of response to subunit inactivated influenza vaccine. Study results and caveats: That few new T cells are recruited by each seasonal influenza vaccination was the authors' suggestion.

Using its own MiXCR run on the RT-PCR reads, TCRdb lists one record per CDR3 protein. The sample has hundreds of thousands of distinct CDR3 sequences; less than 8% are singletons. As regards this clonotype: Antigen: not known.

The V gene's germline CDR1 is SQVTM and CDR2 ANQGSEA. This CDR3 has 13 residues. The V gene end was trimmed by 0 bases and the J gene end by 7 bases; junction bases not matched to a gene: 3. The V call is TRBV29-1, the J call TRBJ2-1, with 7 bases identical to TRBD1. The material sequenced was PBMCs from blood, taken less than 30 months after vaccination. The receptor's source is a man between 50 and 75 years old who received an inactivated influenza vaccine. The CDR3 is CSVEETGRNEQFF. The CDR3 DNA sequence: TGCAGCGTTGAAGAGACAGGGAGAAATGAGCAGTTCTTC.